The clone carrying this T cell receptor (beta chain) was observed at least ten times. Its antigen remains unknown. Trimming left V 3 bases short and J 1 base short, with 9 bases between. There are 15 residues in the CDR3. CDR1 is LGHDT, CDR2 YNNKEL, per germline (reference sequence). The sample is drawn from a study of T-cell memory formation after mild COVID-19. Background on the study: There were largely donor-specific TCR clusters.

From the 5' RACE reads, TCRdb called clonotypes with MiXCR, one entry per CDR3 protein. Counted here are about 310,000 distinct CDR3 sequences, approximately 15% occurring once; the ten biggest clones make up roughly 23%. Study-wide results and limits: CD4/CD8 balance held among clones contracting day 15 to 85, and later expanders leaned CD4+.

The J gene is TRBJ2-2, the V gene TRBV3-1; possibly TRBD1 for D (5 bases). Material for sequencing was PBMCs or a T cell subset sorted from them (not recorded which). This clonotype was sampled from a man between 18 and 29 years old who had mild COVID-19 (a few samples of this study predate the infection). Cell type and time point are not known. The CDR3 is CASSQRQMNTGELFF. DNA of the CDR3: TGTGCCAGCAGCCAGCGACAGATGAACACCGGGGAGCTGTTTTTT.